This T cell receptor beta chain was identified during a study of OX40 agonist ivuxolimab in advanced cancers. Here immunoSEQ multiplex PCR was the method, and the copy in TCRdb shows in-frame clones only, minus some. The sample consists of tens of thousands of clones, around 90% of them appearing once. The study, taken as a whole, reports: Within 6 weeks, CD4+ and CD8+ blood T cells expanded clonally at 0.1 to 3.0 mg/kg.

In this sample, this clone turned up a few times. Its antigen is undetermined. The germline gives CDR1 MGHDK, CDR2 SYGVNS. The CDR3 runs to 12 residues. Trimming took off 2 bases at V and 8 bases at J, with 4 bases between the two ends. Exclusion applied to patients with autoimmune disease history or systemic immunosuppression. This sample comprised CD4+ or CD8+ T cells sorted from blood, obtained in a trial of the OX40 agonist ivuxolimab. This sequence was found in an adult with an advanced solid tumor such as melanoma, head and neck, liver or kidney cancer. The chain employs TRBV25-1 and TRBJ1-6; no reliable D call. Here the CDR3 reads CASSEPYSPLHF. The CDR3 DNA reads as TGTGCCAGCAGTGAACCGTATTCACCCCTCCACTTT.